This T cell receptor beta chain appears in the sequencing data of a study of PD-L1 blockade in urothelial cancer. Study-level information: Bladder-origin urothelial cancer in males described about 90% of the 29 patients. Previous chemotherapy exposure amounted to 0 to 3 regimens for patients. The analyses of blood took place 3 weeks (second dose) and 6 weeks after treatment start.

The templates were synthetic TCR analogs, and they were spiked into each PCR. TCRdb keeps only in-frame clones here, not all; method: immunoSEQ multiplex PCR. The repertoire holds some 71,000 clones, with about 85% as singletons. The CDR3 runs 13 residues. Trimming removed 7 bases at V and 5 bases at J, with 11 bases between. Germline loops: CDR1 LGHNT, CDR2 FRNRAP. The time point was: pretreatment peripheral blood. The sequencing here drew on PBMCs, taken around atezolizumab (anti-PD-L1) treatment. The sequence was collected from a man between 35 and 55 years old with urothelial cancer. This sequence joins TRBV12-5 and TRBJ2-2, with D unresolved. CDR3 coding DNA: TGTGCTAGTGCCCCCATCGGGACCGGGGAGCTGTTTTTT. This translates into CASAPIGTGELFF.